The 11 T cell receptor beta chains in this list originate from one sample, sequenced in a study of identical twins. TCRdb analysed the 5' RACE reads with MiXCR anew, one entry per CDR3 protein. The sample includes approximately 1.8 million distinct CDR3 sequences, 25% to 35% of them seen just once. Sequenced sample: cord blood. The receptors were gathered from a newborn girl in good health.

This clonotype was seen ten or more times. The V gene is TRBV4-2, the J gene TRBJ1-2, with D tentatively TRBD1 (5 bases). The germline V gene has CDR1 LGHNA and CDR2 YNFKEQ. The CDR3 totals 15 residues. Trimming cost V 0 bases and J 7 bases, with 15 bases left between them. The CDR3 reads CASSQDLPGSSGYTF. The CDR3 nucleotides read TGTGCCAGCAGCCAAGATTTGCCAGGGAGCAGTGGCTACACCTTC.

In this sample, this clonotype turned up a few times. The J gene is TRBJ1-1, the V gene TRBV2; unclear D gene. V was clipped by 4 bases and J by 7 bases, with 4 bases between them. The CDR3 runs to 10 residues. Germline V gives CDR1 SNHLY, CDR2 FYNNEI. CDR3 residues: CASSAFEAFF. For the CDR3, the DNA is TGTGCCAGCAGTGCATTTGAAGCTTTCTTT.

V gene TRBV18 combines with J gene TRBJ2-7, with 9 bases matching TRBD1. The CDR3 length is 15 residues. The V segment lost 2 bases and the J segment 2 bases; nucleotides outside the gene matches: 4. CDR1 is KGHSH, CDR2 LQKENI, per germline. The CDR3: CASSPRTGATYEQYF. CDR3 sequence (DNA): TGTGCCAGCTCACCAAGGACAGGGGCCACCTACGAGCAGTACTTC.

V is TRBV28 and J is TRBJ1-3; D remains ambiguous. Trimming removed 0 bases at V and 0 bases at J, with 3 bases between. The CDR3 sequence is 14 residues long. CDR1 and CDR2 from the germline V gene are MDHEN and SYDVKM. The CDR3 DNA is TGTGCCAGCAGTTTATGGGACTCTGGAAACACCATATATTTT. Its translation is CASSLWDSGNTIYF.

This chain links TRBV27 with TRBJ2-2; a weak D match, TRBD1 (5 bases). This CDR3 region has 15 residues. CDR1 is MNHEY, CDR2 SMNVEV, per germline (reference sequence). V gave up 2 bases and J gave up 7 bases, with 14 bases separating them. The CDR3 loop reads CASSLRAGIDGELFF. DNA of the CDR3: TGTGCCAGCAGTTTACGTGCAGGGATTGACGGGGAGCTGTTTTTT.

This clonotype was found once. The genes are TRBV21-1 and TRBJ1-2. TRBV21-1 is listed as a pseudogene. The CDR3 is made up of 13 amino acids. The CDR3 DNA follows: TGTGCCAGCCCGGGGAGGGGTTTCTATGGCTACACCTTC. This codes for CASPGRGFYGYTF.

J is TRBJ1-3 and V is TRBV2; a possible D gene is TRBD1 (6 bases). From germline, CDR1 is SNHLY and CDR2 FYNNEI. The CDR3 consists of 16 residues. V was trimmed by 1 base and J by 3 bases, leaving 13 bases between them. This CDR3 reads CASSEDRELIGNTIYF. CDR3 nucleotide sequence: TGTGCCAGCAGTGAAGACAGGGAATTGATTGGAAACACCATATATTTT.

This clonotype has more than one count but fewer than ten. The V and J genes are TRBV2 and TRBJ1-4, with D possibly TRBD1 on 6 matching bases. V shed 8 bases and J shed 2 bases, with 12 bases lying between them. Germline assignment: CDR1 SNHLY and CDR2 FYNNEI. The CDR3 spans 14 residues. The CDR3 nucleotides are TGTGCCAGCGATCAGGGGAGCACTAATGAAAAACTGTTTTTT. Translating it yields CASDQGSTNEKLFF.

The chain combines TRBV6-5 with TRBJ1-2; D uncertain. The CDR3 sequence is 14 residues long. Trimming shortened V by 2 bases and J by 2 bases, and 9 bases separated the two germline ends. In germline, CDR1 is MNHEY, CDR2 SVGAGI. This CDR3 is CASSYDWANYGYTF. In DNA, the CDR3 is TGTGCCAGCAGTTACGATTGGGCAAACTATGGCTACACCTTC.

This clonotype was seen a few times. This chain's CDR3 is CASSEAGGSPYEQYF. In DNA, the CDR3 is TGTGCCAGCAGTGAAGCCGGGGGATCCCCCTACGAGCAGTACTTC. The rearrangement joins TRBV6-1 to TRBJ2-7, with D perhaps matching TRBD2 (6 bases). Looked up from germline, CDR1 is MNHNS and CDR2 is SASEGT. CDR3 length: 15 residues. Trimming stripped 0 bases from V and 2 bases from J, with 11 bases between.

This clonotype was observed a handful of times. The rearrangement uses TRBV25-1 and TRBJ1-2, with D hard to call. There are 14 residues in the CDR3. V shed 2 bases and J shed 6 bases, with 13 bases lying between them. Germline V gene sequence: CDR1 MGHDK, CDR2 SYGVNS. CDR3: CASSERTVAHGYTF. The CDR3 DNA follows: TGTGCCAGCAGTGAACGGACGGTCGCACATGGCTACACCTTC.